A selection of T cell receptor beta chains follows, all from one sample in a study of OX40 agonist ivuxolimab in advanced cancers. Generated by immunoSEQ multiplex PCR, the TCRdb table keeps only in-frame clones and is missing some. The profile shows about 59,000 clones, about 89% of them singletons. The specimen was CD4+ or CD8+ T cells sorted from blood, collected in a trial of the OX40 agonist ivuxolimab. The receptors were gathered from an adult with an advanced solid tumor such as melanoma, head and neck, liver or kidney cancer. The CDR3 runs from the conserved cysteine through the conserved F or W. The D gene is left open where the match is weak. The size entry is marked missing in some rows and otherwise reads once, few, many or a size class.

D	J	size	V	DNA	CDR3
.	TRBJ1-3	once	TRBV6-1	TGTGCCACACACTGGGGGGGGTCTGGAAACACCATATATTTT	CATHWGGSGNTIYF
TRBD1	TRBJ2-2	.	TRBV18	TGTGCCAGCTCACCAGCTGGACAGGTCGGCGGGGAGCTGTTTTTT	CASSPAGQVGGELFF
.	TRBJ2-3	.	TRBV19	TGTGCCAGTACCAAAAAACAGGGCACAGATACGCAGTATTTT	CASTKKQGTDTQYF
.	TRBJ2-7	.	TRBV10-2	TGCGCCAGCAGAGGGTCGACAGGAGGAGCCTACGAGCAGTACTTC	CASRGSTGGAYEQYF
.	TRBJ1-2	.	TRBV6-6	TGTGCCATCGGGAGGGGGGATGGCTACACCTTC	CAIGRGDGYTF
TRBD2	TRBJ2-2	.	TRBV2	TGTGCCAGCAGTGAGGGTAGCGGGGGAAGCACCGGGGAGCTGTTTTTT	CASSEGSGGSTGELFF
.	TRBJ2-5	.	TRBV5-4	TGTGCCAGCAGCGCCGCGTGGGGGGCTTGGGAGACCCAGTACTTC	CASSAAWGAWETQYF
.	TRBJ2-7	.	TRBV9	TGTGCCAGCAGCACACTCCTTAGAGACGAGCAGTACTTC	CASSTLLRDEQYF
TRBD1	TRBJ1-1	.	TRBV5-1	TGCGCCAGCAGCTTGGCCCAGGGGGCACTGCATGAAGCTTTCTTT	CASSLAQGALHEAFF
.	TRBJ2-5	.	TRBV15	TGTGCCACCAGCAGAGCCGGGGGGCGCCGGGAGACCCAGTACTTC	CATSRAGGRRETQYF
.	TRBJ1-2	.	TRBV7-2	TGTGCCAGCAGCTTAGGGACAGCTTATGGCTACACCTTC	CASSLGTAYGYTF
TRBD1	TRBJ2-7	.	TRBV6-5	TGTGCCAGCAACAGACAGGGGGTTGCTTACGAGCAGTACTTC	CASNRQGVAYEQYF
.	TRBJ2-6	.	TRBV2	TGTGCCAGCAGGGCTGGGGCCAACGTCCTGACTTTC	CASRAGANVLTF
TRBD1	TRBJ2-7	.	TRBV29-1	TGCAGCGTTGCAGGGACAGGGGGCTTGGATGAGCAGTACTTC	CSVAGTGGLDEQYF
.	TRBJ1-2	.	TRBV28	TGTGCCAGCAAGCCAGAGCAAGGAGGCTACACCTTC	CASKPEQGGYTF
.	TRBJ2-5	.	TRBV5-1	TGCGCCAGCAGCCAAGTTGAAGGGGGCCAAGAGACCCAGTACTTC	CASSQVEGGQETQYF
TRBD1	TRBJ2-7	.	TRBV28	TGTGCCAGCAGCTTGGAGGCGGGGACAGGCCCCTACGAGCAGTACTTC	CASSLEAGTGPYEQYF
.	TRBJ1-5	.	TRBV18	TGTGCCAGCTCACCACAGGGGAGAGAGCCCCAGCATTTT	CASSPQGREPQHF
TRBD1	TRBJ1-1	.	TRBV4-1	TGCGCCAGCAGAAGTCCGGGACAGAGAACTGAAGCTTTCTTT	CASRSPGQRTEAFF
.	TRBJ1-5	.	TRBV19	TGTGCCAGTACCCTGGCGGGTTTCAATCAGCCCCAGCATTTT	CASTLAGFNQPQHF
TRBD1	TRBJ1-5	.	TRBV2	TGTGCCAGTACTGACAGGGACGAACGGCAGCCCCAGCATTTT	CASTDRDERQPQHF
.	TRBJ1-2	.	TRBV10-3	TGTGCCATCAGTGAACTTGGACGTAACTATGGCTACACCTTC	CAISELGRNYGYTF
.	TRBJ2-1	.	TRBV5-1	TGCGCCAGCAGCTTGGCCGACCTAGGGGCCCCTGAGCAGTTCTTC	CASSLADLGAPEQFF
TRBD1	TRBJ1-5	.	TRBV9	TGTGCCAGCAGCGTAGGACAGGGAGGCAATCAGCCCCAGCATTTT	CASSVGQGGNQPQHF
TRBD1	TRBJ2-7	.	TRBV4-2	TGTGCCAGCAGCCAAGATTGGACAGGGTACGAGCAGTACTTC	CASSQDWTGYEQYF